This entry lists 17 T cell receptor beta chains sequenced from one sample in a study of T-cell memory formation after mild COVID-19 (dated by TCRdb to about 2021). The library relied on 5' RACE. Sequencing was performed on an Illumina NovaSeq 6000. The raw public reads went through TCRdb reprocessing: fastp at Q25, MiXCR clone calling, in-frame beta chains kept. Rows are combined by CDR3 protein, so each entry shows the most common genes and DNA. The sample profile shows under 550,000 distinct CDR3 sequences; 15% to 20% of them were found once. Roughly an eighth of the sample is held by the ten biggest clonotypes. Material: PBMCs or a T cell subset sorted from them (not recorded which). These receptors all come from an adult woman who had mild COVID-19 (a few samples of this study predate the infection). The sample titles of this study are shuffled in the database, so cell type and time point are left out; the donor was told from shared clones.

This clonotype occurred a few times. The V call is TRBV20-1, the J call TRBJ2-7, with D possibly being TRBD1 or TRBD2 (6 bases each). V was pared by 7 bases and J by 3 bases, with 28 bases between. The CDR3 contains 17 residues. Germline assignment: CDR1 DFQATT and CDR2 SNEGSKA (reference sequence). The CDR3 DNA reads as TGCAGTGTTGAGAGAGGTCCGGGACACGGAGGGAGCTACGAGCAGTACTTC. Encoded protein: CSVERGPGHGGSYEQYF.

The CDR3 bases are TGTGCCAGCAGTGAAGGGGTGGGCACACTCACAGATACGCAGTATTTT. This codes for CASSEGVGTLTDTQYF. This chain uses TRBV7-3 with TRBJ2-3; a weak D match, TRBD1 (5 bases). Trimming left V 6 bases short and J 2 bases short, with 18 bases between. The CDR3 has 16 residues. Per the germline V gene, CDR1 is SGHTA and CDR2 is FQGTGA.

This clonotype showed up just a few times. The gene calls are TRBV4-3 and TRBJ2-7; TRBD2 aligns across 12 bases. CDR1 is LGHNA and CDR2 is YSLEER in the germline V gene. V lost 1 base and J lost 1; bases outside the gene matches: 8. The CDR3 has 18 residues. CDR3 amino acids: CASSQALAGGFGSYEQYF. The CDR3 coding sequence is TGCGCCAGCAGCCAAGCACTAGCGGGAGGATTCGGGTCCTACGAGCAGTACTTC.

In this sample, this clonotype turned up many times. The chain is built from TRBV19 and TRBJ2-1; possible D gene TRBD2, 6 bases. CDR1 and CDR2 (germline): LNHDA, SQIVND (reference sequence). The CDR3 contains 14 residues. V dropped 6 bases and J dropped 3 bases, with 12 bases sitting between them. CDR3 amino acids: CASSRGGDYNEQFF. In nucleotides, the CDR3 is TGTGCCAGTAGCCGAGGAGGGGACTACAATGAGCAGTTCTTC.

V and J are TRBV7-9 and TRBJ2-1, with TRBD2 as a possible D gene (7 bases). Germline V gene data show CDR1 as SEHNR and CDR2 as FQNEAQ (reference sequence). Between the trimmed V and J ends, which lost 6 bases and 9 bases, there was a span of 21 bases. This CDR3 region has 15 residues. CDR3 bases: TGTGCCAGCAGTTCAATAGGGGGGGCCACGTTTGAGCAGTTCTTC. Translating it yields CASSSIGGATFEQFF.

The genes are TRBV7-3 and TRBJ2-5, with D perhaps TRBD1 (6 bases). The V end lost 5 bases, the J end lost 3 bases, and 10 bases lay between the germline ends. CDR3 length equals 13 residues. From germline, CDR1 is SGHTA and CDR2 FQGTGA. CDR3 nucleotide sequence: TGTGCCAGCAGCACCAACAGGGAAGAGACCCAGTACTTC. It yields the protein CASSTNREETQYF.

In its sample, this clonotype was seen a few times. This rearrangement joins TRBV18 to TRBJ2-7; D may match TRBD1 or TRBD2 (5 bases each). Trimming removed 1 base from V and 3 bases from J, with 7 bases in between. The V gene's germline CDR1 is KGHSH and CDR2 LQKENI. CDR3 length: 13 residues. In nucleotides, the CDR3 is TGTGCCAGCTCACCACATGGGGGCTACGAGCAGTACTTC. As protein: CASSPHGGYEQYF. The full variable domain, its missing parts supplied by reference TRBV18 and TRBJ2-7, is NAGVMQNPRHLVRRRGQEARLRCSPMKGHSHVYWYRQLPEEGLKFMVYLQKENIIDESGMPKERFSAEFPKEGPSILRIQQVVRGDSAAYFCASSPHGGYEQYFGPGTRLTVT.

J is TRBJ2-4 and V is TRBV7-2, with TRBD1 identical over 7 bases. Trimming at V came to 3 bases and at J to 3 bases, leaving 2 bases not matched to a gene. Germline CDR1 SGHTA, CDR2 FQGNSA. This CDR3 region has 14 residues. As DNA, the CDR3 is TGTGCCAGCAGCTTTACAGGGGTCAAAAACATTCAGTACTTC. Protein: CASSFTGVKNIQYF.

In this sample, this clonotype turned up a few times. The chain combines TRBV28 with TRBJ1-5; D may be TRBD1 (5 bases). Trimming took off 3 bases at V and 10 bases at J, with 13 bases between the two ends. Germline-derived CDR1 and CDR2 are MDHEN and SYDVKM. This CDR3 is 13 amino acids long. The CDR3 bases are TGTGCCAGCAGTTTCAGGCCGAGGGGCCCCCAGCATTTT. It yields the protein CASSFRPRGPQHF.

The sample holds a few counts of this clonotype. The rearrangement joins TRBV5-8 to TRBJ2-7; D ambiguous. Germline-derived CDR1 and CDR2 are SGHTS and YDEGEE. The CDR3 totals 11 residues. Trimming removed 2 bases from V and 3 bases from J, with 3 bases in between. CDR3 region: CASSFNYEQYF. Written as DNA, the CDR3 is TGTGCCAGCAGCTTCAACTACGAGCAGTACTTC.

The chain joins TRBV6-5 to TRBJ2-7; D is uncertain. The CDR3 contains 12 residues. V dropped 6 bases and J dropped 3 bases, with 9 bases sitting between them. CDR1 and CDR2 from the germline V gene are MNHEY and SVGAGI. The CDR3 reads CASSHQDYEQYF. For the CDR3, the DNA is TGTGCCAGCAGCCATCAGGACTACGAGCAGTACTTC.

This clonotype was seen many times. The rearrangement joins TRBV6-2 or TRBV6-3 to TRBJ2-1; the D gene is possibly TRBD1 (6 bases). The V gene's germline CDR1 is MNHEY and CDR2 SVGEGT. V was shortened by 7 bases and J by 4 bases, with 17 bases between the two germline ends. The CDR3 runs 15 residues. In nucleotides, the CDR3 is TGTGCCAGCACCGACACGGGGACAAGTTACAATGAGCAGTTCTTC. Protein sequence: CASTDTGTSYNEQFF.

This clonotype showed up many times. The chain combines TRBV24-1 with TRBJ2-7, with 9 bases fitting TRBD2. The CDR3 has 15 amino acids. Per the germline V gene, CDR1 is KGHDR and CDR2 is SFDVKD. V dropped 3 bases and J dropped 2; count of bases not matched to a gene: 4. The CDR3: CATSDAGGLAYEQYF. In DNA form, the CDR3 reads TGTGCCACCAGTGATGCGGGAGGGCTCGCCTACGAGCAGTACTTC.

This clonotype occurred a few times. Here the CDR3 DNA reads TGTGCCAGCAGCCAGGGACTAGCGGGGATTTCCGCCTACAATGAGCAGTTCTTC. This translates into CASSQGLAGISAYNEQFF. The V call is TRBV9, the J call TRBJ2-1; 13 bases match TRBD2. The ends lost 4 bases at V and 2 bases at J; junction bases unmatched: 9. CDR3 length: 18 residues. Germline CDR1 is SGDLS and CDR2 is YYNGEE.

This clonotype was observed a few times. A read error may produce the germline difference seen at one junction end. This chain links TRBV7-2 with TRBJ2-5, with 10 bases fitting TRBD2. CDR3 length: 19 residues. The germline CDR1 and CDR2 sequences are SGHTA and FQGNSA. This chain's CDR3 is CASSLGSGGASFVQGTQYF. Written as DNA, the CDR3 is TGTGCCAGCAGCTTAGGCAGCGGGGGGGCCTCTTTCGTCCAAGGGACCCAGTACTTC.

V usage is TRBV6-6 and J usage is TRBJ2-1; 7 bases agree with TRBD2. This CDR3 is built from 16 residues. CDR1 is MNHNY, CDR2 SVGAGI, per germline (reference sequence). The V gene end was trimmed by 6 bases and the J gene end by 5 bases; junction bases not matched to a gene: 13. Written as DNA, the CDR3 is TGTGCCAGCAGCCAAATGATATCGGGAGGAAACAATGAGCAGTTCTTC. This translates into CASSQMISGGNNEQFF.

This clonotype was seen only a few times. The chain employs TRBV4-2 and TRBJ2-6, with TRBD1 identical over 8 bases. Germline CDR1 reads LGHNA; CDR2 reads YNFKEQ. The V gene end was trimmed by 4 bases and the J gene end by 0 bases; junction bases not matched to a gene: 5. The CDR3 is made up of 17 amino acids. CDR3 DNA: TGTGCCAGCAGCCCGGACAGGGACCGCTCTGGGGCCAACGTCCTGACTTTC. Protein sequence: CASSPDRDRSGANVLTF.